This T cell receptor beta chain stems from a study of HIV-infected patients and healthy controls. The repertoire came from unfractionated whole blood and reflected all unsorted peripheral T cells. This clonotype ranks as medium-sized. The CDR3 contains 13 residues. CDR1 is WSHSY and CDR2 is SAAADI in the germline V gene. V gave up 3 bases and J gave up 6 bases; unmatched junction bases: 4. Reverse transcription used 500 to 550 ng RNA and constant-region primers for alpha and beta. Alpha and beta chain libraries were made separately by chain-specific third strand synthesis with multiplexing indices. MiXCR was run by TCRdb on the 5' RACE reads, yielding one entry per CDR3 protein. The sample contains roughly 9,000 distinct CDR3 sequences, around 5.8% of which appear only once.

Specimen: blood. The V call is TRBV10-2, the J call TRBJ1-2, with 7 bases identical to TRBD1. The sequence was obtained from an adult in good health. The DNA for the CDR3 is TGCGCCAGCAGTGACGGGACAGAACATGGCTACACCTTC. Translated, it gives CASSDGTEHGYTF.